Described below is a single T cell receptor beta chain sequence and its context. Antigen specificity is unknown. The data originate from a study of cytotoxic CD8 clonotypes in ibrutinib-treated CLL. Study conclusions and caveats: Researchers report that baseline clonality outpaced age-matched healthy donors and tracked circulating CD8+ T-cell counts.

The table came from immunoSEQ multiplex PCR; TCRdb's copy has only in-frame clones and leaves some out. The sample holds roughly 150,000 clones, about 88% seen once. The clonotype was recovered from a human donor with chronic lymphocytic leukemia. Sample: PBMCs, taken at disease progression, from a patient treated with ibrutinib.

CDR3 nucleotide sequence: TGCGCCAGCAGCACAGGACAGGGGCCCTACGAGCAGTACTTC. Its protein is CASSTGQGPYEQYF. The V gene is TRBV5-1, the J gene TRBJ2-7; 9 nucleotides line up with TRBD1. Germline CDR1 reads SGHRS; CDR2 reads YFSETQ. There are 14 residues in the CDR3. V lost 4 bases to trimming and J lost 2 bases; unmatched junction nucleotides: 4.